This T cell receptor beta chain was obtained from a study of OX40 agonist ivuxolimab in advanced cancers. Study at large: Recorded diagnoses for dose-escalation patients were hepatocellular carcinoma, melanoma, renal cell or head and neck cancer.

Assay: immunoSEQ multiplex PCR; the TCRdb copy retains only in-frame clones and omits some. The sample shows more than 70,000 clones, roughly 80% of them seen only once. This CDR3 is 16 amino acids long. J lost 0 bases, V lost 5 bases, and 3 bases had no gene match. The germline V gene encodes CDR1 KGHSY and CDR2 FQNENV. The chain employs TRBV16 and TRBJ1-6; TRBD1 matches 8 bases. This TCR derives from an adult with an advanced solid tumor such as melanoma, head and neck, liver or kidney cancer. This specimen was CD4+ or CD8+ T cells sorted from blood, taken in a trial of the OX40 agonist ivuxolimab. CDR3 sequence reads: CASSAGTGSYNSPLHF. In DNA form, the CDR3 reads TGTGCCAGCAGCGCGGGGACAGGCTCCTATAATTCACCCCTCCACTTT.